One and the same sample provided the 30 T cell receptor beta chains below, sequenced in a study of monozygotic twins with inflammatory bowel disease. TCRdb re-called the 5' RACE reads and gives one entry per CDR3 protein, without DNA. The table for this sample gives around 210,000 distinct CDR3 sequences. Sequenced input: blood. These receptor sequences come from a human donor with ulcerative colitis or Crohn's disease, or a healthy co-twin of an affected twin (not recorded which).

The rearrangement uses TRBV29-1 and TRBJ2-3. CDR1 is SQVTM, CDR2 ANQGSEA, per germline. The CDR3 length is 12 residues. The CDR3 loop reads CSVSHGTDTQYF.

V is TRBV5-1 and J is TRBJ1-2. The CDR3 runs to 12 residues. Looked up from germline, CDR1 is SGHRS and CDR2 is YFSETQ. The CDR3 region is CASSSGNYGYTF.

The genes are TRBV5-1 and TRBJ2-3. The germline V gene encodes CDR1 SGHRS and CDR2 YFSETQ. The CDR3 loop spans 14 amino acids. The CDR3 sequence: CASSLEELTDTQYF.

This chain uses TRBV3-1 with TRBJ2-5; the D call from TCRdb, TRBD2, cannot be confirmed without DNA. Germline CDR1 LGHDT, CDR2 YNNKEL (reference sequence). The CDR3 is 16 amino acids. CDR3 loop: CASSQDLAGGMETQYF.

V and J are TRBV20-1 and TRBJ1-1; lacking DNA, the TRBD1 call made by TCRdb goes unchecked. Germline-derived CDR1 and CDR2 are DFQATT and SNEGSKA (reference sequence). This CDR3 is 15 amino acids long. The CDR3 loop reads CSARMSRQGASEAFF.

The chain couples TRBV28 to TRBJ2-1; TCRdb indicates TRBD2, and absent DNA this call remains unverified. Looked up from germline, CDR1 is MDHEN and CDR2 is SYDVKM. The CDR3 totals 16 residues. The CDR3 loop reads CASSGTGLAGANEQFF. The full variable domain, its missing parts supplied by reference TRBV28 and TRBJ2-1, is DVKVTQSSRYLVKRTGEKVFLECVQDMDHENMFWYRQDPGLGLRLIYFSYDVKMKEKGDIPEGYSVSREKKERFSLILESASTNQTSMYLCASSGTGLAGANEQFFGPGTRLTVL.

The chain recombines TRBV7-2 with TRBJ2-3. From germline, CDR1 is SGHTA and CDR2 FQGNSA. CDR3 length: 12 amino acids. The CDR3 loop is CASSLNGDTQYF.

V is TRBV5-5 and J is TRBJ2-1; TCRdb picks TRBD1, but there is no DNA to check that call. CDR3 length: 15 residues. CDR1 and CDR2 from the germline V gene are SGHKS and YYEKEE (reference sequence). This CDR3 reads CASSARQGAPGEQFF.

The chain recombines TRBV5-5 with TRBJ1-2. In germline, CDR1 is SGHKS, CDR2 YYEKEE (reference sequence). The CDR3 totals 12 residues. The CDR3 here is CASSVDLYGYTF.

This CDR3 reads CAWRSGLGAEAFF. The chain employs TRBV30 and TRBJ1-1. The CDR3 extends over 13 amino acids. Germline values: CDR1 GTSNPN, CDR2 SVGIG (reference sequence).

The chain is built from TRBV27 and TRBJ2-3; TCRdb designates TRBD2, a call that cannot be tested without DNA. This CDR3 has 16 residues. From germline, CDR1 is MNHEY and CDR2 SMNVEV (reference sequence). CDR3 region: CASSSLAGGPTDTQYF.

The V and J genes are TRBV2 and TRBJ2-3; TCRdb's D gene call, TRBD2, goes unchecked for lack of DNA. CDR1 and CDR2 from the germline V gene are SNHLY and FYNNEI. The CDR3 loop spans 16 amino acids. This CDR3 reads CASSELASGATDTQYF.

The J gene is TRBJ1-5, the V gene TRBV4-1. Germline-derived CDR1 and CDR2 are MGHRA and YSYEKL. CDR3 length: 14 amino acids. CDR3 loop: CASSQSYSNQPQHF.

This rearrangement joins TRBV6-2 or TRBV6-3 to TRBJ2-1; the D call from TCRdb, TRBD1, cannot be confirmed without DNA. This CDR3 has 14 amino acids. Germline CDR1 reads MNHEY; CDR2 reads SVGEGT. The CDR3 is CASSPDPGVGEQFF.

This chain connects TRBV12-3 or TRBV12-4 to TRBJ1-4; TCRdb gives TRBD1 as the D gene, but with no DNA this cannot be confirmed. The CDR3 covers 14 residues. The CDR3 sequence: CATAFGQGREKLFF.

The V call is TRBV29-1, the J call TRBJ2-5. Germline CDR1 reads SQVTM; CDR2 reads ANQGSEA. There are 13 residues in the CDR3. This CDR3 is CSVDVSNQETQYF.

The V gene is TRBV27, the J gene TRBJ1-2; TCRdb indicates TRBD1, and absent DNA this call remains unverified. The CDR3 contains 14 residues. The V gene's germline CDR1 is MNHEY and CDR2 SMNVEV (reference sequence). The CDR3: CASSPGGANYGYTF.

The chain links TRBV5-3 to TRBJ1-1; without DNA, the TCRdb call of TRBD1 cannot be checked. TRBV5-3 is an open reading frame, and its role is uncertain. This CDR3 comprises 16 residues. The CDR3 sequence is CARSLSAGHLNTEAFF.

The gene calls are TRBV14 and TRBJ2-2; TCRdb returns TRBD2, unconfirmable since there is no DNA. CDR3 length equals 17 residues. Germline CDR1 and CDR2: SGHDN and FVKESK. CDR3 loop: CASSQVLRGGPIGELFF.

The chain uses TRBV28 and TRBJ2-3; TCRdb's assignment of TRBD1 cannot be checked, as there is no DNA. There are 17 residues in the CDR3. Germline loops: CDR1 MDHEN, CDR2 SYDVKM. The CDR3 protein is CASSRITGGYGTDTQYF.

This chain uses TRBV7-8 with TRBJ2-1; TCRdb returns TRBD2, unconfirmable since there is no DNA. Germline loops: CDR1 SGHVS, CDR2 FQNEAQ. CDR3 length equals 13 residues. The CDR3 is CASSLTGGPEQFF.

V and J are TRBV5-1 and TRBJ1-3; TCRdb proposes TRBD1, but this gene call is untestable without DNA. The CDR3 consists of 15 residues. The germline V gene encodes CDR1 SGHRS and CDR2 YFSETQ. The CDR3 spells CASSNGQGGTDTIYF.

This chain uses TRBV7-8 with TRBJ2-7. Germline V gene lookup returns CDR1 SGHVS and CDR2 FQNEAQ. The CDR3 loop spans 17 amino acids. The CDR3 is CASSFPQDGKDDYEQYF.

The CDR3 sequence is CASSLEGRTEAFF. The J gene is TRBJ1-1, the V gene TRBV7-2; the TCRdb D gene call, TRBD1, has no DNA to confirm it. Germline V lookup: CDR1 SGHTA, CDR2 FQGNSA. The CDR3 has 13 residues. Full variable domain (rest looked up from reference TRBV7-2 and TRBJ1-1): GAGVSQSPSNKVTEKGKDVELRCDPISGHTALYWYRQSLGQGLEFLIYFQGNSAPDKSGLPSDRFSAERTGGSVSTLTIQRTQQEDSAVYLCASSLEGRTEAFFGQGTRLTVV.

The chain has TRBV6-5 and TRBJ1-2. This CDR3 is built from 16 residues. Germline loops: CDR1 MNHEY, CDR2 SVGAGI. CDR3 sequence: CASSYPPAGTLDGYTF.

The CDR3 spells CASTLAQLTDTQYF. The rearrangement links TRBV5-1 to TRBJ2-3. The CDR3 runs 14 residues. The germline gives CDR1 SGHRS, CDR2 YFSETQ.

V and J are TRBV5-4 and TRBJ2-6. Germline V CDR1 and CDR2: SGHNT, YYREEE (reference sequence). The CDR3 totals 15 residues. CDR3 in amino acids: CAAGPHTSGANVLTF.

This chain joins TRBV19 and TRBJ2-7; TCRdb picks TRBD1, but there is no DNA to check that call. CDR1 is LNHDA, CDR2 SQIVND, per germline (reference sequence). There are 17 residues in the CDR3. CDR3 sequence reads: CASSREGGGVHSYEQYF.

The chain combines TRBV28 with TRBJ1-2. Germline V gene lookup returns CDR1 MDHEN and CDR2 SYDVKM. The length of the CDR3 is 12 residues. CDR3 sequence reads: CASRSRVYGYTF.

The gene calls are TRBV28 and TRBJ2-1; checking the TCRdb D call of TRBD1 is not possible without DNA. This CDR3 is built from 14 residues. Germline CDR1 is MDHEN and CDR2 is SYDVKM. Here the CDR3 reads CASHRGGQYNEQFF.